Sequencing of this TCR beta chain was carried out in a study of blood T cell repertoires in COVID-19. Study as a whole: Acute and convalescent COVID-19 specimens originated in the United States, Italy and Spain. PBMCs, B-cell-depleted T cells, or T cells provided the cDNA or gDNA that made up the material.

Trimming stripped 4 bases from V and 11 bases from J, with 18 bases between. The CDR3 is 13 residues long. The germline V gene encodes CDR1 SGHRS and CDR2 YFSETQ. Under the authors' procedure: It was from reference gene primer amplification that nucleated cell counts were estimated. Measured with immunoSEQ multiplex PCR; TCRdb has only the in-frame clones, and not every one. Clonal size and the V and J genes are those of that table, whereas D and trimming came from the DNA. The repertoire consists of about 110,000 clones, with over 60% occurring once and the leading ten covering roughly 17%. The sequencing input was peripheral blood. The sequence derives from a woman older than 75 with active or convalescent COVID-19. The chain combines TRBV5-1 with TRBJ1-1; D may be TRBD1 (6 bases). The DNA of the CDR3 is TGCGCCAGCAGCCTGGAGCGGGGGCAAATTGCTTTCTTT. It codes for CASSLERGQIAFF.